These 30 T cell receptor beta chains came from one sample sequenced in a study of graft-versus-host responses after intestinal transplantation (dated by TCRdb to the early 2020s). The library was built by means of the immunoSEQ multiplex PCR assay. This is the immuneACCESS table as TCRdb keeps it, with only in-frame sequences that have V and J called. A part of the clones is gone; compared with another copy, unresolved V genes explain less than half, and the rest is unexplained. The sample table records around 90,000 clones; 85% to 95% of these occur just once. The ten most abundant clones make up around 0.19% of the sample. This specimen's time point label, per the study, means: cells obtained before transplantation from donor or recipient. Their specific antigens are unknown. The material sequenced was unstimulated CD4+ T cells sorted from spleen or lymph node cells, taken before transplant. The source of these receptors is a human donor who was the organ donor for an intestinal transplant.

In its sample, this clone was seen once. V usage is TRBV15 and J usage is TRBJ1-1; D possibly corresponds to TRBD1 (6 bases). The V gene's germline CDR1 is LNHNV and CDR2 YYDKDF (reference sequence). CDR3 length: 12 amino acids. Trimming took off 1 base at V and 7 bases at J, with 7 bases between the two ends. CDR3 bases: TGTGCCACCAGCAGAGCACAGGGTGAAGCTTTCTTT. Translated, it gives CATSRAQGEAFF.

The chain has TRBV5-4 and TRBJ1-4; no clear D gene. Germline CDR1 and CDR2: SGHNT and YYREEE (reference sequence). The CDR3 totals 15 residues. V dropped 5 bases and J dropped 6 bases, with 17 bases sitting between them. The CDR3 DNA sequence: TGTGCCAGCAGACGGAAAGGACCGGGAGATGAAAAACTGTTTTTT. Amino acid sequence: CASRRKGPGDEKLFF.

The chain couples TRBV28 to TRBJ2-3; tentatively, D is TRBD2 (5 bases). The CDR3 spans 11 residues. Trimming took off 5 bases at V and 11 bases at J, with 11 bases between the two ends. Germline CDR1 and CDR2: MDHEN and SYDVKM. CDR3 sequence (DNA): TGTGCCAGCAGTCAGCCCCGGGAGCAGTATTTT. It translates to CASSQPREQYF.

This chain uses TRBV4-1 with TRBJ1-4; D is unresolved. CDR3 size: 18 residues. Germline lookup yields CDR1 MGHRA and CDR2 YSYEKL. Trimming removed 0 bases at V and 8 bases at J, with 22 bases between. CDR3 nucleotides: TGCGCCAGCAGCCAAGAGAGGGTAGAGGTAGGGTTTTTCGAAAAACTGTTTTTT. Its protein is CASSQERVEVGFFEKLFF.

V and J are TRBV9 and TRBJ1-1; TRBD1 agrees at 9 bases. This CDR3 spans 15 amino acids. Germline trimming cut 1 base from V and 1 base from J; bases unmatched to any gene: 2. Germline V gene lookup returns CDR1 SGDLS and CDR2 YYNGEE. The CDR3 coding sequence is TGTGCCAGCAGCGTATCGGGACAGGGGAACACTGAAGCTTTCTTT. Its protein product is CASSVSGQGNTEAFF. The full variable domain, in which reference TRBV9 and TRBJ1-1 provide the parts outside the CDR3, is DSGVTQTPKHLITATGQRVTLRCSPRSGDLSVYWYQQSLDQGLQFLIQYYNGEERAKGNILERFSAQQFPDLHSELNLSSLELGDSALYFCASSVSGQGNTEAFFGQGTRLTVV.

The CDR3 region is CASRASGTTYEQYF. The DNA of the CDR3 is TGTGCCAGCAGGGCTAGCGGGACGACCTACGAGCAGTACTTC. The chain has TRBV11-2 and TRBJ2-7; 9 nucleotides agree with TRBD2. V dropped 6 bases and J dropped 2; count of bases not matched to a gene: 5. The CDR3 has 14 amino acids. Germline assignment: CDR1 SGHAT and CDR2 FQNNGV.

This clone was picked up one time. The V gene is TRBV13, the J gene TRBJ2-5; possibly TRBD2 for D (5 bases). The DNA end lines up better with TRBJ2-7; the J call may be wrong. The germline gives CDR1 PRHDT, CDR2 FYEKMQ (reference sequence). CDR3 length equals 15 residues. The CDR3 nucleotides read TGTGCCAGCAGCCCATACAGCGGTAAAACCTACGAGCAGTACTTC. Protein: CASSPYSGKTYEQYF.

The chain is built from TRBV5-1 and TRBJ2-7; 7 nucleotides align to TRBD1. The CDR3 sequence is 16 residues long. Germline CDR1 is SGHRS and CDR2 is YFSETQ. Trimming removed 0 bases from V and 3 bases from J; junction bases left unmatched: 9. Here the CDR3 reads CASSLARGAGGYEQYF. CDR3 in DNA: TGCGCCAGCAGCTTGGCCCGTGGGGCAGGGGGCTACGAGCAGTACTTC.

This clone was counted once. This chain uses TRBV11-2 with TRBJ1-1; no reliable D call. The CDR3 contains 13 residues. Trimming cost V 3 bases and J 3 bases, with 8 bases left between them. Germline V gene lookup returns CDR1 SGHAT and CDR2 FQNNGV. The CDR3 coding sequence is TGTGCCAGCAGCTTTCTTGGCGACACTGAAGCTTTCTTT. Translated: CASSFLGDTEAFF. The entire variable domain, with the rest obtained from reference TRBV11-2 and TRBJ1-1, is as follows: EAGVAQSPRYKIIEKRQSVAFWCNPISGHATLYWYQQILGQGPKLLIQFQNNGVVDDSQLPKDRFSAERLKGVDSTLKIQPAKLEDSAVYLCASSFLGDTEAFFGQGTRLTVV.

This chain uses TRBV5-1 with TRBJ1-3; TRBD1 matches at 7 bases. The CDR3 runs to 16 residues. The V segment lost 2 bases and the J segment 0 bases; nucleotides outside the gene matches: 5. Germline lookup yields CDR1 SGHRS and CDR2 YFSETQ. CDR3 DNA: TGCGCCAGCAGCTTACAGGGGCCCATCTCTGGAAACACCATATATTTT. Protein: CASSLQGPISGNTIYF.

The gene calls are TRBV6-1 and TRBJ2-1; 9 bases line up with TRBD2. CDR1 and CDR2 (germline): MNHNS, SASEGT. The junction had 5 bases not matched to a gene; V was cut back by 6 bases and J by 5 bases. The CDR3 length is 14 residues. The DNA of the CDR3 is TGTGCCAGCAGGAGACTAGCGGATAACAATGAGCAGTTCTTC. Translating it yields CASRRLADNNEQFF.

The chain links TRBV6-6 to TRBJ2-5; 8 bases agree with TRBD1. The assigned J gene may be wrong: the sequence end matches TRBJ2-7 better. Germline V gene lookup returns CDR1 MNHNY and CDR2 SVGAGI (reference sequence). The CDR3 covers 15 residues. The CDR3 coding sequence is TGTGCCAGCAGTCGGGACAGGACCCAGGTCTACGAGCAGTACTTC. Translated, it gives CASSRDRTQVYEQYF.

V gene TRBV5-6 combines with J gene TRBJ1-2; 9 bases align to TRBD1. CDR3 length: 16 amino acids. The ends lost 4 bases at V and 4 bases at J; junction bases unmatched: 11. The germline gives CDR1 SGHDT, CDR2 YYEEEE. The CDR3 spells CASSPRKEDRGYGYTF. DNA of the CDR3: TGTGCCAGCAGCCCCCGAAAAGAGGACAGGGGCTATGGCTACACCTTC.

The genes are TRBV7-9 and TRBJ2-4; TRBD1 matches 10 bases. Germline-derived CDR1 and CDR2 are SEHNR and FQNEAQ (reference sequence). The CDR3 consists of 14 residues. With V trimmed by 5 bases and J by 7 bases, 5 bases remained unmatched. CDR3 residues: CASSPGQGVNIQYF. For the CDR3, the DNA is TGTGCCAGCAGCCCTGGACAGGGGGTGAACATTCAGTACTTC.

The rearrangement uses TRBV23-1 and TRBJ1-5; no clear D gene. TRBV23-1 qualifies as an ORF whose function is uncertain. Trimming removed 6 bases at V and 0 bases at J, with 18 bases between. The CDR3 is 17 residues long. The CDR3 coding sequence is TGCGCCAGCAGACCCGAAAATACGCTGAATAGCAATCAGCCCCAGCATTTT. Its translation is CASRPENTLNSNQPQHF.

The rearrangement uses TRBV5-1 and TRBJ1-3; D is possibly TRBD1 (6 bases). The CDR3 extends over 18 amino acids. The ends were cut back, 0 bases at V and 0 bases at J, with 16 bases in the middle. The germline gives CDR1 SGHRS, CDR2 YFSETQ. The DNA for the CDR3 is TGCGCCAGCAGCTTGGCCGGGCGGGGGGGCTTCTCTGGAAACACCATATATTTT. This encodes CASSLAGRGGFSGNTIYF.

V gene TRBV18 combines with J gene TRBJ2-3, with D unclear. Trimming stripped 3 bases from V and 0 bases from J, with 7 bases between. The CDR3 totals 14 residues. Per germline, CDR1 KGHSH and CDR2 LQKENI. In DNA, the CDR3 is TGTGCCAGCTCACCGCCAGTGAGCACAGATACGCAGTATTTT. Protein sequence: CASSPPVSTDTQYF.

V gene TRBV5-1 combines with J gene TRBJ1-3; TRBD1 might be the D (6 bases). Trimming took 2 bases from V and 0 from J, leaving 9 bases between them. Germline CDR1 reads SGHRS; CDR2 reads YFSETQ. The CDR3 has 15 amino acids. As DNA, the CDR3 is TGCGCCAGCAGCTTTGCAGGGGACTCTGGAAACACCATATATTTT. This encodes CASSFAGDSGNTIYF.

This chain uses TRBV18 with TRBJ2-3; D remains unclear. V lost 1 base to trimming and J lost 0 bases, with 8 bases between them. The germline gives CDR1 KGHSH, CDR2 LQKENI. This CDR3 contains 15 residues. CDR3 bases: TGTGCCAGCTCACCACGAAGCCCGAGCACAGATACGCAGTATTTT. It codes for CASSPRSPSTDTQYF.

V usage is TRBV18 and J usage is TRBJ1-1, with D maybe TRBD1 (5 bases). Trimming left V 0 bases short and J 5 bases short, with 13 bases between. The CDR3 loop spans 15 amino acids. Per germline, CDR1 KGHSH and CDR2 LQKENI. CDR3 nucleotides: TGTGCCAGCTCACCACCCCGGCAGGGCTATACTGAAGCTTTCTTT. As protein: CASSPPRQGYTEAFF.

V usage is TRBV4-1 and J usage is TRBJ1-1; D ambiguous. Trimming stripped 3 bases from V and 1 base from J, with 21 bases between. The CDR3 runs 18 residues. Per the germline V gene, CDR1 is MGHRA and CDR2 is YSYEKL. The chain's CDR3 is CASSHFAGPILENTEAFF. CDR3 coding DNA: TGCGCCAGCAGCCACTTCGCCGGACCGATATTGGAGAACACTGAAGCTTTCTTT.

With respect to this clone: At one end, the junction sequence differs from germline, possibly due to a read error. V gene TRBV5-1 combines with J gene TRBJ2-5, with TRBD2 matching 11 bases. Germline values: CDR1 SGHRS, CDR2 YFSETQ. The CDR3 has 15 residues. The CDR3 sequence: CASSGLAGGQETQYF. The CDR3 DNA reads TGTGCCAGCAGCGGATTAGCGGGGGGGCAAGAGACCCAGTACTTC.

The genes are TRBV30 and TRBJ1-3; D remains unclear. V gave up 0 bases and J gave up 4 bases, with 10 bases separating them. Germline lookup yields CDR1 GTSNPN and CDR2 SVGIG (reference sequence). The CDR3 is 14 amino acids. The CDR3 region is CAWSVFRSGNTIYF. CDR3 DNA sequence: TGTGCCTGGAGTGTCTTCAGGTCCGGAAACACCATATATTTT.

The chain recombines TRBV7-3 with TRBJ2-1, with 13 nucleotides matching TRBD2. J was trimmed by 10 bases and V by 6 bases; bases with no gene match: 9. In germline, CDR1 is SGHTA, CDR2 FQGTGA. The CDR3 is 15 residues long. CDR3 in DNA: TGTGCCAGCAGTGCGTCCGGGACTAGCGGGGTCGAGCAGTTCTTC. Encoded protein: CASSASGTSGVEQFF. Combining the CDR3 with reference TRBV7-3 and TRBJ2-1 gives the whole variable domain GAGVSQTPSNKVTEKGKYVELRCDPISGHTALYWYRQSLGQGPEFLIYFQGTGAADDSGLPNDRFFAVRPEGSVSTLKIQRTERGDSAVYLCASSASGTSGVEQFFGPGTRLTVL.

This clone was seen only once. The V call is TRBV27, the J call TRBJ2-1; 11 nucleotides align to TRBD2. The CDR3 is 16 residues long. Trimming at V came to 8 bases and at J to 2 bases, leaving 8 bases not matched to a gene. Germline values: CDR1 MNHEY, CDR2 SMNVEV (reference sequence). The CDR3 DNA follows: TGTGCCAGCTTAAACTTAGCGGGGGGGCCCTACAATGAGCAGTTCTTC. Translation gives CASLNLAGGPYNEQFF.

V and J are TRBV18 and TRBJ1-1; weak D call: TRBD1 (6 bases). This CDR3 is built from 15 residues. The V and J ends lost 1 base and 0 bases respectively, with 9 bases between them. Germline V gives CDR1 KGHSH, CDR2 LQKENI. In DNA form, the CDR3 reads TGTGCCAGCTCACCACGTGGGACACTGAACACTGAAGCTTTCTTT. Translating it yields CASSPRGTLNTEAFF. Filled out from reference TRBV18 and TRBJ1-1, the complete variable domain reads NAGVMQNPRHLVRRRGQEARLRCSPMKGHSHVYWYRQLPEEGLKFMVYLQKENIIDESGMPKERFSAEFPKEGPSILRIQQVVRGDSAAYFCASSPRGTLNTEAFFGQGTRLTVV.

This chain joins TRBV4-2 and TRBJ2-7; 7 bases are a match to TRBD1. V shed 1 base, J shed 0 bases, and the junction held 6 bases outside the gene matches. This CDR3 comprises 16 residues. The germline CDR1 and CDR2 sequences are LGHNA and YNFKEQ. The CDR3 DNA sequence: TGTGCCAGCAGCCAAGGGGTCGACAGGGACTCCTACGAGCAGTACTTC. Translated: CASSQGVDRDSYEQYF.

This chain uses TRBV4-1 with TRBJ2-7, with D unresolved. Trimming shortened V by 0 bases and J by 2 bases, and 11 bases separated the two germline ends. Germline assignment: CDR1 MGHRA and CDR2 YSYEKL. The CDR3 runs 15 residues. In DNA, the CDR3 is TGCGCCAGCAGCCAAGACAGTTTATTTACCTACGAGCAGTACTTC. Its protein is CASSQDSLFTYEQYF.

V is TRBV9 and J is TRBJ2-1; 8 bases align to TRBD2. The CDR3 is 15 residues long. After removal of 0 bases from V and 7 bases from J, the junction contained 6 bases not matched to a gene. The V gene's germline CDR1 is SGDLS and CDR2 YYNGEE. For the CDR3, the DNA is TGTGCCAGCAGCGTAGGCCTAGCGGGTAATAATGAGCAGTTCTTC. Protein product: CASSVGLAGNNEQFF. Full variable domain (outside the CDR3, taken from reference TRBV9 and TRBJ2-1): DSGVTQTPKHLITATGQRVTLRCSPRSGDLSVYWYQQSLDQGLQFLIQYYNGEERAKGNILERFSAQQFPDLHSELNLSSLELGDSALYFCASSVGLAGNNEQFFGPGTRLTVL.

This clone has just a few counts. This chain's CDR3 is CASSLSGNTGELFF. The CDR3 DNA is TGTGCCAGCAGTTTATCGGGGAACACCGGGGAGCTGTTTTTT. The chain combines TRBV27 with TRBJ2-2; no firm D call. The CDR3 totals 14 residues. CDR1 and CDR2 (germline): MNHEY, SMNVEV (reference sequence). With 0 bases removed from V and 1 base from J, the gap between germline ends came to 3 bases.